Each of the 12 T cell receptor beta chains below was sequenced from the same sample in a study of CD8 T cells in ankylosing spondylitis. Using its own MiXCR run on the 5' RACE reads, TCRdb lists one record per CDR3 protein. The sample has about 36,000 distinct CDR3 sequences, 13% seen once. What was sequenced was synovial fluid, either unsorted or a sorted T cell fraction (not recorded which). These receptors all come from a male donor with ankylosing spondylitis.

This clonotype appeared a few times. The V and J genes are TRBV11-2 and TRBJ2-7; perhaps TRBD1 as D (5 bases). The germline V gene has CDR1 SGHAT and CDR2 FQNNGV. Trimming shortened V by 5 bases and J by 2 bases, and 10 bases separated the two germline ends. The length of the CDR3 is 13 residues. This CDR3 is CASSLQTAYEQYF. Here the CDR3 DNA reads TGTGCCAGCAGCCTTCAGACAGCCTACGAGCAGTACTTC.

This clonotype came up many times. The chain joins TRBV15 to TRBJ2-7; tentatively, D is TRBD1 (6 bases). V lost 6 bases and J 10 bases, leaving 16 bases between the germline ends. Germline V gene sequence: CDR1 LNHNV, CDR2 YYDKDF (reference sequence). This CDR3 contains 12 residues. CDR3 nucleotides: TGTGCCACCAGTTCCAGATCTGGGGGCCAGTACTTC. This translates into CATSSRSGGQYF.

Comments on this clonotype: This may stem from a read error, because a much larger clone lies one nucleotide away. The V and J genes are TRBV3-1 and TRBJ1-3; D is undetermined. CDR3 size: 18 residues. Germline assignment: CDR1 LGHDT and CDR2 YNNKEL (reference sequence). V lost 10 bases and J 0 bases, leaving 25 bases between the germline ends. In DNA form, the CDR3 reads TGTGCCATCAGTTTTGTAGCATTTCTCCGCTCCTCTGGAAACACCATATATTTT. This gives the protein CAISFVAFLRSSGNTIYF.

This clonotype came up a few times. The J gene is TRBJ2-7, the V gene TRBV4-3; 9 bases agree with TRBD1. Germline V gene lookup returns CDR1 LGHNA and CDR2 YSLEER. The trim removed 0 bases at V and 4 bases at J, leaving 19 bases unmatched. The CDR3 length is 20 residues. CDR3 residues: CASSQEKEDRGVKGEYEQYF. CDR3 sequence (DNA): TGCGCCAGCAGCCAAGAGAAGGAGGACAGGGGAGTAAAGGGAGAATACGAGCAGTACTTC.

This clonotype was picked up a small number of times. The chain links TRBV19 to TRBJ2-7; D gene uncertain. V gave up 4 bases and J gave up 3 bases, with 10 bases separating them. The CDR3 is 13 residues long. Germline-derived CDR1 and CDR2 are LNHDA and SQIVND (reference sequence). This chain's CDR3 is CASSTTPSYEQYF. CDR3 coding DNA: TGTGCCAGTAGTACAACCCCGAGCTACGAGCAGTACTTC.

V and J are TRBV7-6 and TRBJ2-7; no firm D call. The germline V and J ends were trimmed by 1 base and 1 base, with 11 bases remaining between them. This CDR3 comprises 15 residues. Per germline, CDR1 SGHVS and CDR2 FNYEAQ. DNA of the CDR3: TGTGCCAGCAGCTTAGACAGCCCCTCTTCCTACGAGCAGTACTTC. Translation gives CASSLDSPSSYEQYF. Supplemented by reference TRBV7-6 and TRBJ2-7, the full variable domain reads GAGVSQSPRYKVTKRGQDVALRCDPISGHVSLYWYRQALGQGPEFLTYFNYEAQQDKSGLPNDRFSAERPEGSISTLTIQRTEQRDSAMYRCASSLDSPSSYEQYFGPGTRLTVT.

V usage is TRBV24-1 and J usage is TRBJ2-2; 10 positions agree with TRBD1. The CDR3 has 18 amino acids. Germline V gives CDR1 KGHDR, CDR2 SFDVKD. Unmatched junction bases numbered 11, after V lost 4 bases and J lost 4 bases. CDR3 protein: CATSDPHLDRGITGELFF. CDR3 nucleotides: TGTGCCACCAGTGACCCTCACCTGGACAGGGGGATCACCGGGGAGCTGTTTTTT.

This clonotype was counted at least ten times. The V gene is TRBV4-3, the J gene TRBJ2-3, with TRBD1 matching over 9 bases. The ends lost 3 bases at V and 6 bases at J; junction bases unmatched: 13. Germline CDR1 is LGHNA and CDR2 is YSLEER. The CDR3 runs to 17 residues. CDR3 region: CASSHLRQGGPGDTQYF. CDR3 in DNA: TGCGCCAGCAGCCACCTACGACAGGGGGGACCCGGGGATACGCAGTATTTT.

This chain connects TRBV28 to TRBJ2-5, with D maybe TRBD2 (6 bases). CDR1 is MDHEN, CDR2 SYDVKM, per germline. The CDR3 length is 15 residues. Deletions cut 8 bases from V and 4 bases from J, with 20 bases between. Here the CDR3 DNA reads TGTGCCAGCCGCACTAACCCGGACTACTCAGAGACCCAGTACTTC. The encoded protein is CASRTNPDYSETQYF.

This clonotype was picked up many times. This sequence joins TRBV27 and TRBJ2-7; D is perhaps TRBD1 or TRBD2 (5 bases each). Between the trimmed V and J ends, which lost 5 bases and 4 bases, there was a span of 12 bases. CDR3 length: 13 residues. Germline values: CDR1 MNHEY, CDR2 SMNVEV (reference sequence). In DNA, the CDR3 is TGTGCCAGCAGTCGGGACCCGGCGTACGAGCAGTACTTC. Translating gives CASSRDPAYEQYF.

This clonotype was seen a few times. V and J are TRBV19 and TRBJ2-1; D remains unclear. The CDR3 length is 13 residues. V shed 5 bases and J shed 4 bases, with 9 bases lying between them. Per germline, CDR1 LNHDA and CDR2 SQIVND (reference sequence). The CDR3 nucleotides are TGTGCCAGTAGTGTCTGGATGTACAATGAGCAGTTCTTC. Its protein is CASSVWMYNEQFF.

The rearrangement uses TRBV4-2 and TRBJ1-2; tentatively, D is TRBD1 (6 bases). The CDR3 has 16 amino acids. Per germline, CDR1 LGHNA and CDR2 YNFKEQ. V dropped 1 base and J dropped 4 bases, with 16 bases sitting between them. The CDR3 sequence: CASSQGNRVDPYGYTF. The CDR3 nucleotides read TGTGCCAGCAGCCAAGGAAACAGGGTGGACCCCTATGGCTACACCTTC.